The 4 T cell receptor beta chains below all came from one sample that was sequenced in a study of control samples from healthy donors and cancer patients. Clones were read by immunoSEQ multiplex PCR, and TCRdb kept only the in-frame ones, dropping some. The data show about 130,000 clones, approximately 94% seen once. The sample taken for sequencing was blood. Receptors were obtained from a man aged 25-45 years in good health.

This clone was found once. The rearrangement links TRBV15 to TRBJ1-1; 9 positions agree with TRBD1. Unmatched junction bases numbered 6, after V lost 3 bases and J lost 4 bases. The CDR3 is made up of 15 amino acids. Germline V gene sequence: CDR1 LNHNV, CDR2 YYDKDF (reference sequence). The CDR3 here is CATSRKKTGGTEAFF. The CDR3 nucleotides read TGTGCCACCAGCAGGAAAAAGACAGGGGGCACTGAAGCTTTCTTT.

The V gene is TRBV5-1, the J gene TRBJ1-1; D unresolved. Germline V gene lookup returns CDR1 SGHRS and CDR2 YFSETQ. The V end was cut by 1 base, the J end by 2 bases, with 6 bases between. This CDR3 comprises 13 residues. The CDR3 sequence: CASSLNRNTEAFF. Written as DNA, the CDR3 is TGCGCCAGCAGCTTGAACAGAAACACTGAAGCTTTCTTT.

This clone was counted a single time. This rearrangement joins TRBV4-3 to TRBJ2-3, with 12 nucleotides matching TRBD2. Germline CDR1 reads LGHNA; CDR2 reads YSLEER. After removal of 0 bases from V and 13 bases from J, the junction contained 14 bases not matched to a gene. The CDR3 spans 17 residues. The chain's CDR3 is CASSQDLAGGAKGLKYF. In DNA form, the CDR3 reads TGCGCCAGCAGCCAAGATCTAGCGGGGGGGGCAAAGGGTTTGAAGTATTTT.

The chain recombines TRBV7-2 with TRBJ2-7; a weak D match, TRBD1 (6 bases). Germline V CDR1 and CDR2: SGHTA, FQGNSA. Trimming shortened V by 6 bases and J by 0 bases, and 15 bases separated the two germline ends. This CDR3 contains 15 residues. The CDR3 is CASSRGSGASYEQYF. The CDR3 DNA sequence: TGTGCCAGCAGTAGGGGGTCCGGGGCCTCCTACGAGCAGTACTTC.